The 21 T cell receptor beta chains given below trace back to one sample, sequenced in a study of Ad26.COV2.S vaccination and SARS-CoV-2 variants. Generated by immunoSEQ multiplex PCR, the TCRdb table keeps only in-frame clones and is missing some. Here the sample spans 300,000 to 400,000 clones, approximately 86% being singletons. Treatment specified: 15 to 20 received Ad26.COV2.S at low or high dose, single or two shots; about 5 received placebo; per-sample allocation not given. Samples came from day 63 after the first vaccine or placebo injection. Sequenced material: peripheral blood, taken in a trial of Ad26.COV2.S vaccine versus placebo. These receptors all stem from a person between 18 and 60 years old who received the Ad26.COV2.S COVID-19 vaccine or a placebo.

V and J are TRBV19 and TRBJ2-7, with D uncertain. Germline CDR1 LNHDA, CDR2 SQIVND (reference sequence). The CDR3 sequence is 13 residues long. Trimming removed 3 bases at V and 4 bases at J, with 10 bases between. Here the CDR3 DNA reads TGTGCCAGTAGTATGGCAGTCGGGTACGAGCAGTACTTC. It codes for CASSMAVGYEQYF.

The rearrangement links TRBV6-4 to TRBJ1-5; no reliable D call. Trimming removed 0 bases from V and 2 bases from J, with 5 bases in between. This CDR3 contains 14 residues. Germline loops: CDR1 MRHNA, CDR2 SNTAGT. The CDR3 spells CASSDSGGNQPQHF. CDR3 sequence (DNA): TGTGCCAGCAGTGACTCGGGCGGCAATCAGCCCCAGCATTTT.

This chain uses TRBV4-1 with TRBJ2-2, with no clear D. Trimming removed 4 bases from V and 1 base from J, with 10 bases in between. The germline CDR1 and CDR2 sequences are MGHRA and YSYEKL. This CDR3 region has 15 residues. This CDR3 reads CASSPYYQNTGELFF. Here the CDR3 DNA reads TGCGCCAGCAGCCCTTATTACCAGAACACCGGGGAGCTGTTTTTT.

The chain couples TRBV27 to TRBJ2-7, with 8 bases that match TRBD2. This CDR3 has 14 amino acids. Germline assignment: CDR1 MNHEY and CDR2 SMNVEV (reference sequence). J was trimmed by 4 bases and V by 7 bases; bases with no gene match: 9. CDR3 nucleotides: TGTGCCAGCACCGTAAGGGCTAGCGGGTACGAGCAGTACTTC. This codes for CASTVRASGYEQYF.

This clone came up once. This chain joins TRBV6-2 or TRBV6-3 and TRBJ2-7, with a weak D call TRBD2 (6 bases). The CDR3 has 16 amino acids. Per germline, CDR1 MNHEY and CDR2 SVGEGT. V gave up 5 bases and J gave up 0 bases, with 17 bases separating them. For the CDR3, the DNA is TGTGCCAGCAGTGAGGCGGGACTCCTGAGCTCCTACGAGCAGTACTTC. Translated: CASSEAGLLSSYEQYF.

The count of this clone is one. The CDR3 DNA reads as TGCAGCGTGATAGGGACAGGGCAAGGCACAGATACGCAGTATTTT. Translation gives CSVIGTGQGTDTQYF. This chain joins TRBV29-1 and TRBJ2-3; TRBD1 matches 9 bases. This CDR3 spans 15 amino acids. With 6 bases clipped from V and 1 base from J, the junction kept 8 bases outside the gene matches. The V gene's germline CDR1 is SQVTM and CDR2 ANQGSEA.

CDR3 DNA sequence: TGTGCCAGCAGCGTCGGGACACTTGATAATGAAAAACTGTTTTTT. Encoded protein: CASSVGTLDNEKLFF. The chain recombines TRBV9 with TRBJ1-4; D is possibly TRBD1 (6 bases). The germline V and J ends were trimmed by 2 bases and 4 bases, with 12 bases remaining between them. CDR3 length: 15 amino acids. Germline-derived CDR1 and CDR2 are SGDLS and YYNGEE.

V is TRBV11-2 and J is TRBJ2-1, with D possibly matching TRBD2 (6 bases). Germline V CDR1 and CDR2: SGHAT, FQNNGV. CDR3 length: 14 residues. V lost 7 bases to trimming and J lost 8 bases, with 18 bases between them. The CDR3 DNA follows: TGTGCCAGCATCGGGGGTTCCCCCAGGGATGAGCAGTTCTTC. It yields the protein CASIGGSPRDEQFF.

The chain uses TRBV6-5 and TRBJ2-5, with 7 bases that match TRBD1. The CDR3 sequence is 14 residues long. V gave up 6 bases and J gave up 5 bases; unmatched junction bases: 9. The germline gives CDR1 MNHEY, CDR2 SVGAGI. CDR3 sequence (DNA): TGTGCCAGCAGCCCAGACAGGGAGTGGGAGACCCAGTACTTC. This translates into CASSPDREWETQYF.

The rearrangement links TRBV24-1 to TRBJ1-2; D remains unclear. From germline, CDR1 is KGHDR and CDR2 SFDVKD. With 3 bases removed from V and 2 bases from J, the gap between germline ends came to 18 bases. The CDR3 covers 17 residues. As DNA, the CDR3 is TGTGCCACCAGTGATACCCGAGAGGGAGGGAGCAACTATGGCTACACCTTC. Translation gives CATSDTREGGSNYGYTF.

The V gene is TRBV21-1, the J gene TRBJ2-7; the table assigns TRBD1, which was not confirmed against the DNA. TRBV21-1 is termed a pseudogene. The CDR3 contains 16 residues. CDR3 sequence: CASSVTGTDFPLEQYF. For the CDR3, the DNA is TGTGCCAGCAGCGTAACAGGGACGGACTTTCCCCTCGAGCAGTACTTC.

This chain connects TRBV5-8 to TRBJ2-2, with D tentatively TRBD2 (6 bases). This CDR3 is built from 16 residues. Trimming left V 4 bases short and J 4 bases short, with 17 bases between. Germline CDR1 reads SGHTS; CDR2 reads YDEGEE. The CDR3 nucleotides read TGTGCCAGCAGCCCCCGGAGGGAGCCCATCACCGGGGAGCTGTTTTTT. This sequence encodes CASSPRREPITGELFF.

The V gene is TRBV4-1, the J gene TRBJ2-1; TRBD2 agrees at 8 bases. Germline V gene data show CDR1 as MGHRA and CDR2 as YSYEKL. This CDR3 comprises 13 residues. The junction had 5 bases not matched to a gene; V was cut back by 4 bases and J by 9 bases. The CDR3 nucleotides are TGCGCCAGCAGCCGGGATAGCGGGGTTGAGCAGTTCTTC. It is translated as CASSRDSGVEQFF.

This chain uses TRBV7-9 with TRBJ2-7, with D perhaps matching TRBD2 (6 bases). This CDR3 has 15 amino acids. Germline CDR1 and CDR2: SEHNR and FQNEAQ (reference sequence). The V gene lost 6 bases and the J gene lost 3 bases, with 18 bases spanning the gap. The CDR3 here is CASRRGRDGGYEQYF. Written as DNA, the CDR3 is TGTGCCAGCAGACGAGGCCGGGACGGGGGCTACGAGCAGTACTTC.

This clone was recorded a few times. The chain joins TRBV5-8 to TRBJ2-7; 7 nucleotides line up with TRBD1. Losses at the gene ends were 5 bases for V and 0 bases for J; bases not matched to a gene: 8. Germline CDR1 and CDR2: SGHTS and YDEGEE. The CDR3 spans 15 residues. CDR3 in DNA: TGTGCCAGCAGTTCCCGGGACAGATTCTCCTACGAGCAGTACTTC. This gives the protein CASSSRDRFSYEQYF.

A few counts support this clone. The J gene is TRBJ2-1, the V gene TRBV6-4; D gene unclear. Germline CDR1 and CDR2: MRHNA and SNTAGT. The CDR3 has 15 residues. The V gene lost 3 bases and the J gene lost 4 bases, with 13 bases spanning the gap. This CDR3 reads CASSEDSSPYNEQFF. The CDR3 DNA follows: TGTGCCAGCAGTGAAGATTCCAGCCCTTACAATGAGCAGTTCTTC.

The chain recombines TRBV4-1 with TRBJ2-5; TRBD1 is a possible D gene (6 bases). Germline V gene data show CDR1 as MGHRA and CDR2 as YSYEKL. V was pared by 6 bases and J by 3 bases, with 11 bases between. The CDR3 has 13 amino acids. The DNA for the CDR3 is TGCGCCAGCAGGAGGACAGCCGAAGAGACCCAGTACTTC. The encoded protein is CASRRTAEETQYF.

The chain carries TRBV28 and TRBJ2-5, with a tentative D call TRBD1 (5 bases). Germline V gene sequence: CDR1 MDHEN, CDR2 SYDVKM. The CDR3 has 12 amino acids. V lost 6 bases, J lost 4 bases, and 9 bases lay in between. The CDR3 DNA reads TGTGCCAGCAGGGGGCAGAGAGAGACCCAGTACTTC. The encoded protein is CASRGQRETQYF. Filled out from reference TRBV28 and TRBJ2-5, the complete variable domain reads DVKVTQSSRYLVKRTGEKVFLECVQDMDHENMFWYRQDPGLGLRLIYFSYDVKMKEKGDIPEGYSVSREKKERFSLILESASTNQTSMYLCASRGQRETQYFGPGTRLLVL.

V and J are TRBV28 and TRBJ2-7, with 8 nucleotides matching TRBD1. Germline values: CDR1 MDHEN, CDR2 SYDVKM. This CDR3 has 14 amino acids. Trimming at V came to 7 bases and at J to 0 bases, leaving 5 bases not matched to a gene. In nucleotides, the CDR3 is TGTGCCAGCACCTCAGGGGGCAGCTCCTACGAGCAGTACTTC. Its protein product is CASTSGGSSYEQYF. Filled out from reference TRBV28 and TRBJ2-7, the complete variable domain reads DVKVTQSSRYLVKRTGEKVFLECVQDMDHENMFWYRQDPGLGLRLIYFSYDVKMKEKGDIPEGYSVSREKKERFSLILESASTNQTSMYLCASTSGGSSYEQYFGPGTRLTVT.

The genes are TRBV12-3 or TRBV12-4 and TRBJ2-7; 7 nucleotides match TRBD2. This CDR3 has 13 amino acids. J was trimmed by 6 bases and V by 5 bases; bases with no gene match: 7. CDR3 sequence (DNA): TGTGCCAGCAGTAGGCCCTCGGGGGGCGAGCAGTACTTC. Its protein product is CASSRPSGGEQYF.

This clone was seen a handful of times. The V gene is TRBV5-1, the J gene TRBJ2-7, with D tentatively TRBD1 (5 bases). The length of the CDR3 is 12 residues. Looked up from germline, CDR1 is SGHRS and CDR2 is YFSETQ. With 4 bases removed from V and 0 bases from J, the gap between germline ends came to 5 bases. CDR3 nucleotides: TGCGCCAGCAGCGACAGCTCCTACGAGCAGTACTTC. Translating gives CASSDSSYEQYF.